Below are 13 T cell receptor beta chains sequenced from a single sample in a study of blood T cell repertoires in COVID-19. TCRdb's table, derived via immunoSEQ multiplex PCR, lists solely in-frame clones and lacks some. The sample lists a few hundred thousand clones; roughly 85% were seen once. Sequenced material: PBMCs or T cells enriched from blood (not recorded which). The source of these receptors is a woman in her 30s who had recovered from COVID-19.

The chain is built from TRBV6-5 and TRBJ1-5, with no clear D. The germline V gene has CDR1 MNHEY and CDR2 SVGAGI. The CDR3 covers 13 residues. Trimming cost V 0 bases and J 4 bases, with 4 bases left between them. Here the CDR3 DNA reads TGTGCCAGCAGTTACTCGACTAATCAGCCCCAGCATTTT. This sequence encodes CASSYSTNQPQHF.

Concerning this clone itself: Distinct nucleotide sequences in the sample also encode this CDR3. The V call is TRBV30, the J call TRBJ1-4, with 10 nucleotides matching TRBD1. Trimming removed 3 bases from V and 8 bases from J; junction bases left unmatched: 6. Germline V gene data show CDR1 as GTSNPN and CDR2 as SVGIG (reference sequence). The CDR3 loop spans 14 amino acids. CDR3 nucleotide sequence: TGTGCCTGGAGCGCCGACAGGGGGCGAGAAAAACTGTTTTTT. It encodes CAWSADRGREKLFF. The complete variable domain, with remaining parts taken from reference TRBV30 and TRBJ1-4, reads SQTIHQWPATLVQPVGSPLSLECTVEGTSNPNLYWYRQAAGRGLQLLFYSVGIGQISSEVPQNLSASRPQDRQFILSSKKLLLSDSGFYLCAWSADRGREKLFFGSGTQLSVL.

V is TRBV27 and J is TRBJ1-6, with D perhaps TRBD1 (5 bases). Per germline, CDR1 MNHEY and CDR2 SMNVEV (reference sequence). CDR3 length: 16 amino acids. The ends were cut back, 4 bases at V and 3 bases at J, with 13 bases in the middle. The CDR3 region is CASSSRGGDYNSPLHF. CDR3 coding DNA: TGTGCCAGCAGTTCCCGGGGGGGGGACTATAATTCACCCCTCCACTTT.

J is TRBJ1-4 and V is TRBV3-1 (or the pseudogene TRBV3-2), with 8 bases lining up with TRBD1. With 5 bases clipped from V and 8 bases from J, the junction kept 4 bases outside the gene matches. This CDR3 comprises 13 residues. Looked up from germline, CDR1 is LGHDT and CDR2 is YNNKEL (reference sequence). The CDR3 here is CASSDTGGEKLFF. The CDR3 DNA reads TGTGCCAGCAGCGACACAGGGGGGGAAAAACTGTTTTTT.

The rearrangement uses TRBV7-2 and TRBJ2-1; 9 positions agree with TRBD1. The length of the CDR3 is 17 residues. V was pared by 1 base and J by 5 bases, with 9 bases of the junction left unmatched. In germline, CDR1 is SGHTA, CDR2 FQGNSA. For the CDR3, the DNA is TGTGCCAGCAGCTTAGGTCCCCGGGGACAGGGCAACAATGAGCAGTTCTTC. This translates into CASSLGPRGQGNNEQFF.

The CDR3 reads CASSISDGEPQHF. The CDR3, as DNA: TGTGCCAGTAGTATTTCGGACGGGGAGCCCCAGCATTTT. V is TRBV19 and J is TRBJ1-5, with no clear D. With 3 bases removed from V and 8 bases from J, the gap between germline ends came to 11 bases. CDR1 is LNHDA, CDR2 SQIVND, per germline (reference sequence). The CDR3 runs 13 residues. The complete variable domain, with remaining parts taken from reference TRBV19 and TRBJ1-5, reads DGGITQSPKYLFRKEGQNVTLSCEQNLNHDAMYWYRQDPGQGLRLIYYSQIVNDFQKGDIAEGYSVSREKKESFPLTVTSAQKNPTAFYLCASSISDGEPQHFGDGTRLSIL.

The J gene is TRBJ2-5, the V gene TRBV5-1; no reliable D call. CDR3 length equals 12 residues. The V gene lost 0 bases and the J gene lost 5 bases, with 5 bases spanning the gap. CDR1 and CDR2 from the germline V gene are SGHRS and YFSETQ. The CDR3 DNA reads as TGCGCCAGCAGCTTGGCCGTTGAGACCCAGTACTTC. Its translation is CASSLAVETQYF.

V gene TRBV18 combines with J gene TRBJ1-2; no clear D. The V and J ends lost 3 bases and 4 bases respectively, with 9 bases between them. Germline-derived CDR1 and CDR2 are KGHSH and LQKENI. The CDR3 is 13 residues long. This CDR3 reads CASSPDDFYGYTF. For the CDR3, the DNA is TGTGCCAGCTCACCTGACGACTTCTATGGCTACACCTTC.

This clone was detected only a few times. The rearrangement joins TRBV29-1 to TRBJ1-1; 8 positions match TRBD1. J gave up 4 bases and V 7 bases, and 8 bases lay outside the gene matches. The germline CDR1 and CDR2 sequences are SQVTM and ANQGSEA. The CDR3 covers 13 residues. In nucleotides, the CDR3 is TGCAGCGCCAGGACAGGGCCTTCCACTGAAGCTTTCTTT. Encoded protein: CSARTGPSTEAFF.

This clone has a single count. V and J are TRBV6-2 or TRBV6-3 and TRBJ2-5; the match to TRBD2 covers 7 bases. Unmatched junction bases numbered 7, after V lost 7 bases and J lost 2 bases. Germline V gene data show CDR1 as MNHEY and CDR2 as SVGEGT. The length of the CDR3 is 14 residues. CDR3 DNA sequence: TGTGCCAGCACCCCCTGGGGGGGTCAAGAGACCCAGTACTTC. It is translated as CASTPWGGQETQYF.

J is TRBJ2-2 and V is TRBV7-2; 8 bases agree with TRBD1. The V gene end was trimmed by 4 bases and the J gene end by 5 bases; junction bases not matched to a gene: 0. The CDR3 is made up of 13 amino acids. Germline-derived CDR1 and CDR2 are SGHTA and FQGNSA. CDR3 region: CASSWTGTGELFF. The CDR3 DNA reads as TGTGCCAGCAGCTGGACAGGGACCGGGGAGCTGTTTTTT.

V gene TRBV9 combines with J gene TRBJ1-1; D not certain. V shed 5 bases and J shed 2 bases, with 16 bases lying between them. This CDR3 is 15 amino acids long. Per germline, CDR1 SGDLS and CDR2 YYNGEE. DNA for the CDR3: TGTGCCAGCAGGTCAGGTAAGGAGGGAAACACTGAAGCTTTCTTT. It is translated as CASRSGKEGNTEAFF.

The V call is TRBV7-6, the J call TRBJ1-1, with 8 bases identical to TRBD1. The ends lost 5 bases at V and 5 bases at J; junction bases unmatched: 4. The CDR3 covers 13 residues. Germline V lookup: CDR1 SGHVS, CDR2 FNYEAQ. Here the CDR3 DNA reads TGTGCCAGCAGCGCCGGACAGGGTACTGAAGCTTTCTTT. This translates into CASSAGQGTEAFF.